The present entry profiles one TCR beta chain with its context. Its antigen remains unidentified. Naive and memory CD4+ T cells were cultured with CEF, then survey-sequenced. The table came from immunoSEQ multiplex PCR; TCRdb's copy has only in-frame clones and leaves some out. In the table there are around 34,000 clones, about three quarters of which are singletons. Cryopreserved PBMCs were CD4-enriched, then split into naive and memory cells. This record belongs to a study of CD4 T cells in relation to SARS-CoV-2 and coronaviruses. CDR3 length equals 17 residues. Trimming left V 3 bases short and J 0 bases short, with 18 bases between. Germline-derived CDR1 and CDR2 are LNHDA and SQIVND (reference sequence). Findings and caveats of the study: Culture-expanded clones reflect memory recall rather than primary priming during culture.

The chain combines TRBV19 with TRBJ2-7; perhaps TRBD2 as D (6 bases). This TCR was recovered from an adult with COVID-19. Material for sequencing was memory CD4+ T cells from PBMCs, cultured in vitro. CDR3 region: CASSIFLSAGNSYEQYF. CDR3 sequence (DNA): TGTGCCAGTAGTATTTTCCTTTCGGCGGGAAACTCCTACGAGCAGTACTTC.